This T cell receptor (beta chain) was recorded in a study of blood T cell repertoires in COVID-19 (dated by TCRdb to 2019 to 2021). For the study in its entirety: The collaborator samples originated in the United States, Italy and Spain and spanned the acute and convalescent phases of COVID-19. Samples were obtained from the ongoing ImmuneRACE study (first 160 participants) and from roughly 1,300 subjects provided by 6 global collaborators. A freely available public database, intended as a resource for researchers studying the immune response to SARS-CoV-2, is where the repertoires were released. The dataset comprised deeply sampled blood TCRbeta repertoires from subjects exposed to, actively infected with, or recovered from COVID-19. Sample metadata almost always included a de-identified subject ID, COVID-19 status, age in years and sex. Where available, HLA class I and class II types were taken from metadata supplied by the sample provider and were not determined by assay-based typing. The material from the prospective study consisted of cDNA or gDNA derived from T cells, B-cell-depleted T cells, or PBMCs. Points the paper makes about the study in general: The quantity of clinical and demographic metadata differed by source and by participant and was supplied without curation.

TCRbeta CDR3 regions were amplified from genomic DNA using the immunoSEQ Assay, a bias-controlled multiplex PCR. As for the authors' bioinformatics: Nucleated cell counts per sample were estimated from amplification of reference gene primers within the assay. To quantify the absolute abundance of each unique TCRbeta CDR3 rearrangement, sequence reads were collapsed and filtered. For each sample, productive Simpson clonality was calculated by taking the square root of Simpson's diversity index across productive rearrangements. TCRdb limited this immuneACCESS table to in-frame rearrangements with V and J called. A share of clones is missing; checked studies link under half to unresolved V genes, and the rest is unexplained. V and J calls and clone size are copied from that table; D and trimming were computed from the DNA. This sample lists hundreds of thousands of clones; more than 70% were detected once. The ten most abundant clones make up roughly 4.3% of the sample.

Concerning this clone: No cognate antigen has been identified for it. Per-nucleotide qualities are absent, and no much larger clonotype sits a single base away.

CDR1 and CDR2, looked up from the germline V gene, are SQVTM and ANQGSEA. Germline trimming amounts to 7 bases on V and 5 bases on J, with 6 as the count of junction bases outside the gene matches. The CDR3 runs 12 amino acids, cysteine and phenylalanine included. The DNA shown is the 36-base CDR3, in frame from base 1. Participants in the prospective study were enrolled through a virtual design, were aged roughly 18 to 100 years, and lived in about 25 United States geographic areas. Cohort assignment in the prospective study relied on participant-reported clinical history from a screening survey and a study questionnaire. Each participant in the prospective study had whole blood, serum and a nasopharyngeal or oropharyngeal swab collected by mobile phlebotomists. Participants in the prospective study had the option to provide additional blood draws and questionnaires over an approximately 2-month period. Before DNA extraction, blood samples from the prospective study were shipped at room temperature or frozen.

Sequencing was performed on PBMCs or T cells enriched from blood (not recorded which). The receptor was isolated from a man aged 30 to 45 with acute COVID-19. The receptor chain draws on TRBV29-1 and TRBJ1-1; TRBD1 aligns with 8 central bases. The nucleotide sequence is TGCAGCGCCGGGGACAGGTTAACTGAAGCTTTCTTT. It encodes CSAGDRLTEAFF.